This TCR beta chain stems from a study of OX40 agonist ivuxolimab in advanced cancers. The study in broad terms: Ivuxolimab, which targeted the costimulatory receptor OX40 (CD134), was an agonistic, fully human IgG2 monoclonal antibody. Intravenous ivuxolimab was administered to patients every 2 weeks at six dose levels: 0.01, 0.1, 0.3, 1.5, 3 and 10 mg/kg. Prior anti-PD-1, anti-PD-L1 or anti-CTLA-4 therapy was permitted, and 40% of dose-escalation patients had received checkpoint inhibitors. In the dose-escalation cohort, 82.7% of patients were male, and the mean age was roughly 60 years with a range of roughly 23 to 79. The paper covers the monotherapy dose-escalation part of the phase I ivuxolimab trial, which included N of about 50 patients. Peripheral TCRbeta sequencing aimed to test whether ivuxolimab altered TCR sequence diversity and caused clonal T-cell expansion. Of the approximately 53 patients in dose escalation, about 20 had hepatocellular carcinoma, some 15 had melanoma, 9 had renal cell carcinoma and 9 had head and neck cancer. Partial responses occurred in three dose-escalation patients: two with cutaneous melanoma and one with hepatocellular carcinoma. Broader findings and caveats from the paper: On average, CD8+ T cells showed more expanded clones than CD4+ T cells after ivuxolimab. Antigen specificity was not determined for the clonally expanded peripheral T cells. Low levels of normalized T-cell clonal expansion were also seen in some patients who did not respond. Partial responders in the 0.1-3.0 mg/kg groups had among the lowest normalized peripheral clonal expansion, especially among CD8+ T cells. At doses of 0.1 to 3.0 mg/kg, clonal expansion of both CD4+ and CD8+ blood T cells was observed from baseline to week 6.

The CDR3 spans 13 residues, from the cysteine through the phenylalanine. Kept here is only the CDR3 DNA, which spans 39 bases and is read in frame from base 1. Via the germline V gene, CDR1 is SNHLY and CDR2 FYNNEI. A distance of 10 bases separates the germline ends of V and J, which lose 10 bases and 0 bases respectively. Patients with autoimmune disease history or receiving systemic immunosuppression were excluded from the trial. Peripheral blood for TCR sequencing was collected from all dose cohorts at baseline, on cycle 4 day 1, and on cycle 7 day 1. The samples were taken from a phase I, first-in-human, multicenter, open-label dose-escalation trial of ivuxolimab. Adults with locally advanced or metastatic melanoma, renal cell carcinoma, hepatocellular carcinoma or head and neck squamous cell carcinoma were enrolled in the trial. CD4+ and CD8+ T cells were sorted separately from peripheral blood before TCR sequencing.

Concerning this clone: This clone's antigen is unknown. Within one base of it there is no much larger clone, and no base qualities were kept.

For sequencing of the TCRbeta CDR3 region, genomic DNA was extracted from the sorted cells. TCRbeta CDR3 regions were sequenced using the immunoSEQ Assay. Here the immuneACCESS table is served through TCRdb, limited to in-frame sequences with V and J called. Missing clones are a known gap in these copies; in checked studies unresolved V genes cover under half, and the rest lacks a known reason. Within this sample are 45,000 to 70,000 clones, with approximately 91% of them counted one time only. The ten largest clones capture approximately 7% of the sample. This receptor was taken from an adult with an advanced solid tumor such as melanoma, head and neck, liver or kidney cancer. In this chain, TRBV2 is recombined with TRBJ1-5; the D gene cannot be resolved reliably. Sample: CD4+ or CD8+ T cells sorted from blood, taken in a trial of the OX40 agonist ivuxolimab. The CDR3: CATRDYSNQPQHF. At the DNA level, the sequence is TGTGCCACCCGTGACTATAGCAATCAGCCCCAGCATTTT.